Sequencing of this TCR beta chain was carried out in a study of T-cell reconstitution after alpha-beta-depleted transplantation in children. Overall study results and limits: From newly produced T cells came most of the T-cell counts and diversity one year after transplant. Reported findings indicate that, about two months after transplant, alpha-beta T cells came from several hundred expanded clones, which were derived from non-depleted graft cells.

During its preparation, the TCRbeta library received unique molecular identifiers. MiXCR, applied by TCRdb to the PCR reads, yields one record per CDR3 protein. Of 300,000 or so distinct CDR3 sequences in the sample, around 25% were seen once. Looked up from germline, CDR1 is MNHNS and CDR2 is SASEGT. V trimming: 7 bases; J trimming: 3 bases; junction bases outside the gene matches: 4. The CDR3 spans 15 residues. This clonotype appeared a few times. Its target is not known. The sequences come from PBMCs, mostly from graft donor cells, collected 180 days after TCRalphabeta/CD19-depleted stem cell transplant. This receptor was taken from a male patient between 5 and 17 years old who had a stem cell transplant for acute lymphoblastic leukemia, so the T cells may come from the graft donor. This chain links TRBV6-1 with TRBJ1-6, with 9 nucleotides matching TRBD1. The CDR3 here is CASNLGQGYNSPLHF. Written as DNA, the CDR3 is TGTGCCAGCAACCTGGGACAGGGCTATAATTCACCCCTCCACTTT.